These T cell receptor beta chains were read from a single sample in a study of patients and donors after allogeneic stem cell transplantation. TCRdb processed the RT-PCR reads anew with MiXCR; each CDR3 protein has one entry. The table has 400,000 to 450,000 distinct CDR3 sequences, 16% seen once. The specimen was blood, either unsorted or a sorted T cell fraction (not recorded which). These receptors were collected from a human donor who was either an allogeneic HSCT recipient or a stem cell or donor lymphocyte infusion donor (not recorded which). It is not recorded whose cells these are; they may come from a transplant donor. Both conserved end residues are part of each CDR3. A D gene is named only where the DNA matches it firmly. Only some rows state a clone size, as once, few, many or a class for expanded clones.

d_call j_call v_call clone_size cdr3_aa cdr3_nt
. TRBJ1-2 TRBV6-5 few CASSYDSLYGYTF TGTGCCAGCAGTTACGACAGTCTCTATGGCTACACCTTC
. TRBJ2-1 TRBV9 . CASSVDYEQFF TGTGCCAGCAGCGTAGACTATGAGCAGTTCTTC
TRBD2 TRBJ2-1 TRBV4-2 . CASSQGGTSGFNEQFF TGTGCCAGCAGCCAGGGGGGGACTAGCGGTTTCAATGAGCAGTTCTTC
. TRBJ1-1 TRBV4-1 few CASSPRTPPTEAFF TGCGCCAGCAGCCCTAGGACCCCCCCCACTGAAGCTTTCTTT
TRBD2 TRBJ2-1 TRBV7-8 . CASSIRAGGYNEQFF TGTGCCAGCAGCATACGAGCGGGAGGGTACAATGAGCAGTTCTTC
. TRBJ2-6 TRBV7-9 . CASSGVVSSGANVLTF TGTGCCAGCAGCGGGGTCGTCTCCTCCGGGGCCAACGTCCTGACTTTC
TRBD2 TRBJ2-3 TRBV7-3 . CASNLGGGAGDTQYF TGTGCCAGCAACTTGGGCGGGGGGGCCGGAGATACGCAGTATTTT
TRBD2 TRBJ2-3 TRBV11-1 . CASSISLAGEGGADTQYF TGTGCCAGCAGCATCTCACTAGCGGGAGAGGGAGGGGCAGATACGCAGTATTTT
. TRBJ2-3 TRBV13 . CASSFRLQRTDTQYF TGTGCCAGCAGCTTTCGACTACAACGCACAGATACGCAGTATTTT
TRBD1 TRBJ1-1 TRBV6-1 . CASKGEGGAWSTEAFF TGTGCCAGCAAGGGGGAAGGGGGCGCGTGGAGCACTGAAGCTTTCTTT
TRBD1 TRBJ2-5 TRBV20-1 few CSAVTGGETQYF TGCAGTGCCGTGACAGGGGGAGAGACCCAGTACTTC
. TRBJ2-3 TRBV21-1 . CASSKAGSTDTQYF TGTGCCAGCAGCAAAGCGGGTTCAACAGATACGCAGTATTTT
. TRBJ2-7 TRBV6-4 many CASSGGGRRGEQYF TGTGCCAGCAGTGGTGGAGGGCGAAGGGGCGAGCAGTACTTC
. TRBJ2-5 TRBV11-2 few CASSGRVAEETQYF TGTGCCAGCAGCGGCCGGGTAGCTGAAGAGACCCAGTACTTC
. TRBJ2-1 TRBV2 once CASSERGRNHEQFF TGTGCCAGCAGTGAAAGGGGTAGGAACCATGAGCAGTTCTTC
TRBD2 TRBJ2-3 TRBV3-1 . CASSQDWRGWADTQYF TGTGCCAGCAGCCAAGATTGGCGGGGGTGGGCAGATACGCAGTATTTT
. TRBJ2-3 TRBV7-2 few CASSPDGTDTQYF TGTGCCAGCAGCCCGGACGGGACAGATACGCAGTATTTT
. TRBJ2-7 TRBV6-1 few CASTKGRKLYEQYF TGTGCCAGCACCAAGGGGCGGAAACTCTACGAGCAGTACTTC
. TRBJ2-1 TRBV12-3/TRBV12-4 few CASRRRASAYNEQFF TGTGCCAGCAGGCGACGGGCTAGCGCCTACAATGAGCAGTTCTTC
. TRBJ1-5 TRBV12-3/TRBV12-4 . CASSLWDISNQPQHF TGTGCCAGCAGTTTATGGGACATTAGCAATCAGCCCCAGCATTTT
. TRBJ2-1 TRBV9 . CASSVGGLGNEQFF TGTGCCAGCAGCGTAGGGGGGTTAGGCAATGAGCAGTTCTTC
. TRBJ2-3 TRBV7-3 . CASSLNGGFTDTQYF TGTGCCAGCAGCTTAAACGGGGGATTCACAGATACGCAGTATTTT
TRBD1 TRBJ1-2 TRBV2 . CASSGLQGAGDYGYTF TGTGCCAGCAGTGGATTACAGGGGGCAGGGGACTATGGCTACACCTTC
. TRBJ2-2 TRBV13 few CASSSDVSGELFF TGTGCCAGCAGCTCTGATGTTTCGGGGGAGCTGTTTTTT
TRBD2 TRBJ2-1 TRBV27 . CASSITGTSVFNEQFF TGTGCCAGCAGTATAACCGGGACTAGCGTATTTAATGAGCAGTTCTTC
. TRBJ2-2 TRBV6-1 . CASSAGGADTGELFF TGTGCCAGCAGTGCTGGGGGGGCGGACACCGGGGAGCTGTTTTTT
TRBD1 TRBJ2-5 TRBV7-6 . CASSLKVVWNRGQETQYF TGTGCCAGCAGCTTAAAGGTCGTTTGGAACAGGGGGCAAGAGACCCAGTACTTC
. TRBJ1-1 TRBV5-1 . CASSLGEGEAFF TGCGCCAGCAGCTTGGGGGAGGGTGAAGCTTTCTTT
. TRBJ2-1 TRBV5-1 . CASSSVPESYNEQFF TGCGCCAGCAGCTCAGTACCTGAGTCCTACAATGAGCAGTTCTTC
. TRBJ1-6 TRBV25-1 few CASSGPTIGSSPLHF TGTGCCAGCAGTGGGCCGACAATCGGAAGTTCACCCCTCCACTTT
TRBD1 TRBJ1-1 TRBV15 few CATSSPGQGIFEAFF TGTGCCACCAGCAGTCCGGGACAGGGGATATTTGAAGCTTTCTTT
. TRBJ2-7 TRBV10-3 . CAISDLQGSTYEQYF TGTGCCATCAGTGACCTGCAGGGTTCGACCTACGAGCAGTACTTC
. TRBJ1-5 TRBV27 many CASRPSGRNQPQHF TGTGCCAGCAGGCCAAGCGGCAGAAATCAGCCCCAGCATTTT
TRBD1 TRBJ2-5 TRBV5-1 few CASSSGTGGLTQYF TGCGCCAGCAGCTCCGGGACAGGGGGCCTGACCCAGTACTTC
. TRBJ1-1 TRBV14 few CASSQEYHTEAFF TGTGCCAGCAGCCAAGAGTACCACACTGAAGCTTTCTTT
. TRBJ1-1 TRBV5-1 few CASSPGGIETEAFF TGCGCCAGCAGCCCGGGGGGGATCGAGACTGAAGCTTTCTTT
. TRBJ2-2 TRBV4-1 many CASSQEGFRNGELFF TGCGCCAGCAGCCAAGAAGGCTTTAGAAACGGGGAGCTGTTTTTT
. TRBJ1-5 TRBV6-1 few CASSGTPVRQPQHF TGTGCCAGCAGTGGGACACCGGTTCGGCAGCCCCAGCATTTT
. TRBJ2-7 TRBV19 few CASKTRQSHEQYF TGTGCCAGTAAGACCCGACAATCCCACGAGCAGTACTTC
TRBD1 TRBJ1-1 TRBV13 . CASSPGQGSVTEAFF TGTGCCAGCAGCCCCGGACAGGGTAGTGTCACTGAAGCTTTCTTT
. TRBJ2-1 TRBV4-1 . CASSHSGTEQFF TGCGCCAGCAGCCACTCCGGGACCGAGCAGTTCTTC
. TRBJ1-5 TRBV19 few CASSIFFGQEINQPQHF TGTGCCAGTAGTATCTTTTTTGGGCAGGAGATCAATCAGCCCCAGCATTTT
. TRBJ1-3 TRBV10-3 few CAIRTGLTGNTIYF TGTGCCATCAGAACAGGGTTAACTGGAAACACCATATATTTT
. TRBJ1-2 TRBV7-2 . CASSLDPGINYGYTF TGTGCCAGCAGCTTAGATCCGGGAATTAACTATGGCTACACCTTC
TRBD2 TRBJ2-5 TRBV4-3 . CASSQLSSGKGTQYF TGCGCCAGCAGCCAACTTTCTAGCGGGAAGGGGACCCAGTACTTC
. TRBJ2-3 TRBV3-1 . CASSQEVGGRPDTQYF TGTGCCAGCAGCCAAGAAGTCGGGGGCCGGCCAGATACGCAGTATTTT
. TRBJ2-7 TRBV28 few CASRPDGSYEQYF TGTGCCAGCCGCCCGGACGGTTCCTACGAGCAGTACTTC
. TRBJ2-7 TRBV6-5 . CASFYGAYEQYF TGTGCCAGCTTCTACGGTGCCTACGAGCAGTACTTC
. TRBJ2-1 TRBV7-9 once CASRTKGVGEQFF TGTGCCAGCAGGACCAAGGGGGTTGGTGAGCAGTTCTTC
TRBD1 TRBJ2-7 TRBV4-1 . CASSQALGTAGEQYF TGCGCCAGCAGCCAAGCCCTCGGGACAGCAGGTGAGCAGTACTTC
TRBD2 TRBJ2-3 TRBV6-1 few CASNPGLAADTQYF TGTGCCAGCAACCCGGGACTAGCGGCAGATACGCAGTATTTT
. TRBJ2-1 TRBV10-3 . CAISDPGNHNEQFF TGTGCCATCAGTGACCCCGGGAACCACAATGAGCAGTTCTTC
. TRBJ1-4 TRBV7-6 . CASSFKAFGKLFF TGTGCCAGCAGCTTTAAAGCCTTTGGAAAACTGTTTTTT
. TRBJ2-7 TRBV6-6 . CASSQGTYEQYF TGTGCCAGCAGTCAGGGAACCTACGAGCAGTACTTC
TRBD2 TRBJ2-3 TRBV15 . CATSTGGPWGDTQYF TGTGCCACCAGCACGGGAGGCCCATGGGGAGATACGCAGTATTTT